A single sample gave rise to the 13 T cell receptor beta chains below, sequenced in a study of response to subunit inactivated influenza vaccine (dated by TCRdb to 2017 to 2018). The library relied on RT-PCR. TCRdb lists the instrument as Illumina HiSeq 2500. TCRdb reworked the public reads: Q25 trimming with fastp, MiXCR clone assembly, productive beta chains retained. Every entry covers one CDR3 protein and lists the most common genes and DNA from its rows. This sample holds about 700,000 distinct CDR3 sequences; roughly 14% were observed only once. The leading ten clones occupy 5.5% to 8% of the sample. The sample in question was PBMCs from blood, obtained 14 to 15 days before vaccination. All receptors derive from a man aged 50 to 59 who received an inactivated influenza vaccine. Donor details come from another sample of the same person, matched by shared clones.

This clonotype was seen only once. V and J are TRBV4-3 and TRBJ2-7; D might be TRBD1 (5 bases). Deletions cut 7 bases from V and 4 bases from J, with 20 bases between. The CDR3 length is 15 residues. In germline, CDR1 is LGHNA, CDR2 YSLEER. The CDR3 reads CASIKGPVPEYEQYF. In nucleotides, the CDR3 is TGCGCCAGCATCAAGGGGCCCGTCCCTGAATACGAGCAGTACTTC.

This clonotype was seen a handful of times. The chain uses TRBV30 and TRBJ2-1, with TRBD1 matching 8 bases. The ends lost 4 bases at V and 3 bases at J; junction bases unmatched: 8. The CDR3 consists of 15 residues. Germline CDR1 reads GTSNPN; CDR2 reads SVGIG (reference sequence). CDR3 amino acids: CAWTGQDRVYNEQFF. In nucleotides, the CDR3 is TGTGCCTGGACGGGGCAGGACAGGGTCTACAATGAGCAGTTCTTC.

V gene TRBV20-1 combines with J gene TRBJ2-1; 8 bases match TRBD1. The trim removed 5 bases at V and 5 bases at J, leaving 8 bases unmatched. The CDR3 consists of 14 residues. CDR1 DFQATT and CDR2 SNEGSKA come from the germline V gene (reference sequence). CDR3 coding DNA: TGCAGTGCTGAAACCAGGGGGCGGAACAATGAGCAGTTCTTC. As protein: CSAETRGRNNEQFF.

V and J are TRBV10-3 and TRBJ2-3, with D possibly being TRBD1 (5 bases). Trimming pared 2 bases from V and 5 bases from J, leaving 14 bases between. CDR1 and CDR2 from the germline V gene are ENHRY and SYGVKD. The CDR3 covers 15 residues. CDR3 region: CAISEKGAAGDTQYF. The CDR3 nucleotides read TGTGCCATCAGTGAGAAAGGGGCTGCCGGAGATACGCAGTATTTT.

This clonotype was picked up a small number of times. The chain recombines TRBV4-2 with TRBJ2-1; 7 bases match TRBD2. This CDR3 contains 16 residues. The germline V gene encodes CDR1 LGHNA and CDR2 YNFKEQ. Trimming cost V 0 bases and J 4 bases; bases outside gene matches: 6. The CDR3 DNA is TGTGCCAGCAGCCAAGAGTGGCGGGACTATTACAATGAGCAGTTCTTC. This gives the protein CASSQEWRDYYNEQFF.

The chain uses TRBV6-1 and TRBJ1-3; a weak D match, TRBD1 (6 bases). The CDR3 consists of 15 residues. Germline assignment: CDR1 MNHNS and CDR2 SASEGT. V lost 10 bases and J 0 bases, leaving 16 bases between the germline ends. This chain's CDR3 is CATRGTISSGNTIYF. The CDR3 region has the DNA TGTGCCACCAGGGGTACTATTTCCTCTGGAAACACCATATATTTT.

This clonotype has only a few counts. The chain combines TRBV2 with TRBJ1-6, with TRBD1 matching over 11 bases. Germline loops: CDR1 SNHLY, CDR2 FYNNEI. The CDR3 length is 15 residues. With 1 base clipped from V and 16 bases from J, the junction kept 9 bases outside the gene matches. As DNA, the CDR3 is TGTGCCAGCAGTGAAGGGGGACAGGGGGGCTACTCTCTCCACTTT. This sequence encodes CASSEGGQGGYSLHF.

The rearrangement joins TRBV5-1 to TRBJ2-1; 11 bases fit TRBD2. Germline CDR1 is SGHRS and CDR2 is YFSETQ. V shed 3 bases and J 0 bases; nucleotides not matched to a gene: 5. The CDR3 covers 17 residues. In DNA form, the CDR3 reads TGCGCCAGCAGCTCAACTAGCGGGAGTACCTCCTACAATGAGCAGTTCTTC. Amino acids: CASSSTSGSTSYNEQFF.

This clonotype was counted a few times. The V gene is TRBV6-2 or TRBV6-3, the J gene TRBJ2-1; 9 nucleotides line up with TRBD1. The CDR3 totals 15 residues. Germline-derived CDR1 and CDR2 are MNHEY and SVGEGT. The J segment lost 4 bases and the V segment lost 10 bases, leaving 11 bases of the junction unmatched. CDR3 in amino acids: CATTFRDRVYNEQFF. The CDR3 DNA sequence: TGTGCCACAACCTTCCGGGACAGGGTATACAATGAGCAGTTCTTC.

This clonotype has a count of ten or more. This chain uses TRBV24-1 with TRBJ2-1, with 9 nucleotides matching TRBD2. After removal of 7 bases from V and 6 bases from J, the junction contained 6 bases not matched to a gene. The CDR3 has 14 amino acids. CDR1 and CDR2 from the germline V gene are KGHDR and SFDVKD. For the CDR3, the DNA is TGTGCCACCAGACGAGGGACTAGCAGCAATGAGCAGTTCTTC. Encoded protein: CATRRGTSSNEQFF.

At least ten counts were recorded for this clonotype. The chain employs TRBV24-1 and TRBJ2-5; D might be TRBD1 (5 bases). Germline loops: CDR1 KGHDR, CDR2 SFDVKD. The germline V and J ends were trimmed by 4 bases and 0 bases, with 8 bases remaining between them. CDR3 size: 14 residues. The CDR3, as DNA: TGTGCCACCAGTGAGCAGGGTTACCAAGAGACCCAGTACTTC. Protein sequence: CATSEQGYQETQYF.

This clonotype was observed a few times. This chain connects TRBV19 to TRBJ1-1; D gene unclear. The V gene's germline CDR1 is LNHDA and CDR2 SQIVND (reference sequence). The CDR3 sequence is 13 residues long. V lost 1 base to trimming and J lost 0 bases, with 3 bases between them. The CDR3: CASSIGVNTEAFF. As DNA, the CDR3 is TGTGCCAGTAGTATAGGAGTGAACACTGAAGCTTTCTTT.

This clonotype came up a few times. The V call is TRBV6-1, the J call TRBJ1-4, with TRBD1 as a possible D gene (6 bases). The ends were cut back, 9 bases at V and 4 bases at J, with 12 bases in the middle. Germline-derived CDR1 and CDR2 are MNHNS and SASEGT. The CDR3 totals 13 residues. The DNA of the CDR3 is TGTGCCAGTCGGACAGTGAATAATGAAAAACTGTTTTTT. It specifies CASRTVNNEKLFF.